Listed below are T cell receptor beta chains from one sample, sequenced in a study of identical twins. Each CDR3 protein gets one entry after TCRdb re-called the 5' RACE reads with MiXCR. The profile covers about 690,000 distinct CDR3 sequences, with 5.5% to 7.5% appearing a single time and 1.5% to 2% taken by the ten largest. Sequencing was carried out using naive T cells sorted from blood. These receptors all come from a young man in good health. Each CDR3 is given with its conserved first and last residue. Each record gives: J gene, V gene, CDR3 protein.

TRBJ2-1 TRBV30 CAWSEMAREGHNEQFF
TRBJ2-5 TRBV20-1 CSAKAGGGRQETQYF
TRBJ1-3 TRBV18 CASSPGQGLSGNTIYF
TRBJ2-2 TRBV12-3/TRBV12-4 CASSLGSSGRRGTGELFF
TRBJ1-4 TRBV2 CASREQGRAEKLFF
TRBJ2-3 TRBV7-9 CASSSGTGADTDTQYF
TRBJ2-2 TRBV24-1 CASGGRATGELFF
TRBJ2-1 TRBV18 CASSPPVTAGEQFF
TRBJ2-7 TRBV25-1 CASSDQSGDGAFEQYF
TRBJ1-1 TRBV29-1 CSVRAGSMNTEAFF
TRBJ1-4 TRBV6-1 CASGRTNEKLFF
TRBJ1-5 TRBV20-1 CSAPRGSGSNQPQHF
TRBJ2-4 TRBV14 CASSQSPSGMWNIQYF
TRBJ2-1 TRBV24-1 CATSGPVQGGVGDEQFF
TRBJ2-7 TRBV12-3/TRBV12-4 CASRLEGEGHHEQYF
TRBJ2-7 TRBV28 CARLGTEAPYEQYF
TRBJ2-2 TRBV27 CASSRDYLTGELFF
TRBJ1-1 TRBV12-3/TRBV12-4 CASSETTRNTEAFF
TRBJ2-1 TRBV6-5 CASSYGFNSNEQFF
TRBJ2-5 TRBV24-1 CATSDLSGGTLVEETQYF
TRBJ2-5 TRBV27 CASTTDGNYQETQYF
TRBJ1-5 TRBV10-3 CAISGPSNQPQHF
TRBJ2-6 TRBV29-1 CSVEEYSGANVLTF
TRBJ1-5 TRBV5-5 CASSLAQLHNQPQHF
TRBJ2-7 TRBV7-8 CASQEQGMVYEQYF
TRBJ2-5 TRBV15 CATRQPRETQYF
TRBJ2-1 TRBV27 CASSSSRISYNEQFF
TRBJ1-6 TRBV7-9 CASSSQGQGNSPLHF
TRBJ2-7 TRBV12-3/TRBV12-4 CASTLRDSYEQYF
TRBJ2-1 TRBV5-1 CASSLGTGGPRNEQFF
TRBJ1-2 TRBV12-3/TRBV12-4 CASSFRQGAINGYTF
TRBJ1-2 TRBV21-1 CASRQGRGYTF
TRBJ2-3 TRBV24-1 CATSDSSGRLFFTDTQYF
TRBJ2-1 TRBV7-9 CASSPRGLAGDNEQFF
TRBJ1-2 TRBV10-3 CAIRDGFTGTTGTF
TRBJ2-7 TRBV5-6 CASGGTGSSYEQYF
TRBJ2-2 TRBV29-1 CSVGPLINTGELFF
TRBJ2-1 TRBV4-2 CASSQDVTREKFF
TRBJ2-2 TRBV11-2 CASSSVGVGNTGELFF
TRBJ2-7 TRBV7-9 CASSSGGTRSYEQYF
TRBJ2-3 TRBV4-3 CASSQGMTSGRDTQYF
TRBJ1-5 TRBV21-1 CAGPAGVAQPQHF
TRBJ2-1 TRBV24-1 CATSGAVSSYNEQFF
TRBJ1-5 TRBV19 CASSIVGANGQPQHF
TRBJ2-1 TRBV7-8 CASSLPVGLGDNEQFF
TRBJ2-2 TRBV6-1 CASSDHRDRGSGELFF
TRBJ2-3 TRBV5-1 CASSLSLADTQYF
TRBJ2-1 TRBV3-1 CASITSGAKGEQFF
TRBJ1-2 TRBV3-1 CASSRGQWGYGYTF
TRBJ2-5 TRBV30 CAWSGRGNPQETQYF
TRBJ1-1 TRBV20-1 CSASSASLNTEAFF